This TCR beta chain was documented in a study of CD8+ T cells in alopecia areata. Whole-study findings and limits: Mice showed clearer TCR sharing than patients did, a gap that was possibly HLA-related.

Treatment indicated: oral pan-JAK inhibitor, 5-10 mg twice daily. Isolated RNA was reverse transcribed into cDNA used as the sequencing template. Assay used: immunoSEQ multiplex PCR; TCRdb lists only in-frame clones, some missing. Among 95,000 to 100,000 clones, almost 60% were seen once, and the ten largest hold approximately 16%. As regards this clone: What it recognizes is unknown.

From germline, CDR1 is PRHDT and CDR2 FYEKMQ (reference sequence). Trimming left V 4 bases short and J 1 base short, with 7 bases between. CDR3 length equals 13 residues. The source was CD8+ T cells sorted from blood, collected around week 55, from a patient treated with tofacitinib. The chain has TRBV13 and TRBJ1-1; the D gene is possibly TRBD1 (5 bases). The clonotype was recovered from a human donor with alopecia areata. The CDR3 protein is CASSSGQNTEAFF. The CDR3 DNA is TGTGCCAGCAGCTCTGGACAGAACACTGAAGCTTTCTTT.